This entry concerns a single TCR beta chain. Antigen specificity is unknown. The germline gene is not matched at one end of the junction; a read error may be the cause. The data are from a study of tumor and adjacent non-tumor tissue in lung cancer. About the study: Patients comprised approximately eleven adenocarcinoma, a couple of squamous cell carcinoma and 1 small cell lung cancer. General study results and limits: Top 100 clones took a larger repertoire share in normal lung. Significantly higher TCR diversity was found in tumor than normal lung.

TCRbeta libraries were built with three rounds of nested PCR, modified from ARM-PCR. TCRdb processed the multiplex PCR reads anew with MiXCR; each CDR3 protein has one entry. The sample records fewer than 90,000 distinct CDR3 sequences, around 80% being singletons. No cell sorting was done before RNA was extracted from the tissue. Distant lung tissue was collected more than 3 cm away from the tumor edge. The sequencing input was distant non-tumor lung tissue. The TCR sequence derives from a woman aged 45 to 65 with non-small cell lung cancer.

In DNA, the CDR3 is TGCGGTGTTGAGAAAGGCTACAATGAGCGGTTCTTC. This encodes CGVEKGYNERFF. The chain links TRBV29-1 to TRBJ2-1; D is undetermined. The CDR3 length is 12 residues. In germline, CDR1 is SQVTM, CDR2 ANQGSEA.